Shown below are 26 T cell receptor beta chains from a single sample sequenced in a study of T cell responses to AZD1222 COVID-19 vaccine. TCRdb's copy holds only in-frame clones and misses some; the assay was immunoSEQ multiplex PCR. The profile covers roughly 120,000 clones, with roughly 90% appearing a single time and 4.4% taken by the ten largest. The sample in question was peripheral blood, obtained on day 0 of AZD1222 vaccination. These TCRs come from an adult in good health.

The chain joins TRBV6-5 to TRBJ1-4, with TRBD1 matching over 8 bases. CDR1 and CDR2 from the germline V gene are MNHEY and SVGAGI. The CDR3 covers 14 residues. V gave up 3 bases and J gave up 8 bases; unmatched junction bases: 5. Written as DNA, the CDR3 is TGTGCCAGCAGTTATGACAGGGGAAGGGAAAAACTGTTTTTT. Translating it yields CASSYDRGREKLFF.

The chain combines TRBV6-4 with TRBJ1-6; no clear D gene. V gave up 0 bases and J gave up 7 bases, with 4 bases separating them. The CDR3 spans 13 residues. CDR1 MRHNA and CDR2 SNTAGT come from the germline V gene. The CDR3 spells CASSDSGNSPLHF. In nucleotides, the CDR3 is TGTGCCAGCAGTGACTCAGGGAATTCACCCCTCCACTTT.

The chain is built from TRBV27 and TRBJ1-2; D not resolved. The ends were cut back, 2 bases at V and 8 bases at J, with 21 bases in the middle. CDR3 length equals 16 residues. Germline values: CDR1 MNHEY, CDR2 SMNVEV (reference sequence). This CDR3 is CASSLAPEGGRWGYTF. CDR3 nucleotide sequence: TGTGCCAGCAGTTTAGCCCCCGAGGGAGGACGTTGGGGCTACACCTTC.

The genes are TRBV4-3 and TRBJ2-2, with D uncertain. Between the trimmed V and J ends, which lost 0 bases and 7 bases, there was a span of 12 bases. Germline values: CDR1 LGHNA, CDR2 YSLEER. The CDR3 contains 15 residues. CDR3 bases: TGCGCCAGCAGCCAAGATCCCAGCTCTCTCGGGGAGCTGTTTTTT. Translated, it gives CASSQDPSSLGELFF.

The chain uses TRBV5-1 and TRBJ2-3, with D possibly matching TRBD2 (7 bases). The length of the CDR3 is 13 residues. The germline CDR1 and CDR2 sequences are SGHRS and YFSETQ. Trimming cost V 7 bases and J 3 bases, with 12 bases left between them. This CDR3 is CASGGGGTDTQYF. The CDR3 nucleotides are TGCGCCAGCGGGGGCGGGGGAACAGATACGCAGTATTTT.

This clone has just a few counts. The genes are TRBV2 and TRBJ1-5; D may be TRBD1 (6 bases). Looked up from germline, CDR1 is SNHLY and CDR2 is FYNNEI. This CDR3 region has 15 residues. V lost 7 bases and J 7 bases, leaving 20 bases between the germline ends. The CDR3 is CASKVFTGFEQPQHF. The CDR3 nucleotides read TGTGCCAGCAAAGTCTTTACAGGGTTCGAGCAGCCCCAGCATTTT.

The chain has TRBV29-1 and TRBJ2-1; D may be TRBD2 (5 bases). CDR3 length equals 13 residues. CDR1 SQVTM and CDR2 ANQGSEA come from the germline V gene. V lost 3 bases and J lost 9, with 15 bases in between. CDR3 region: CSVELTQRSEQFF. DNA of the CDR3: TGCAGCGTTGAGCTAACCCAGCGGTCTGAGCAGTTCTTC.

The rearrangement uses TRBV5-6 and TRBJ1-4; no firm D call. Trimming pared 7 bases from V and 8 bases from J, leaving 18 bases between. The CDR3 consists of 14 residues. Looked up from germline, CDR1 is SGHDT and CDR2 is YYEEEE. The CDR3 DNA follows: TGTGCCAGCCAATTACCGGGCTCTGGCGAAAAACTGTTTTTT. Translated, it gives CASQLPGSGEKLFF.

The rearrangement uses TRBV12-5 and TRBJ2-1, with TRBD1 identical over 7 bases. The CDR3 is 15 residues long. CDR1 is LGHNT and CDR2 is FRNRAP in the germline V gene. V shed 1 base and J 1 base; nucleotides not matched to a gene: 1. The CDR3 here is CASGLGQGSYNEQFF. CDR3 DNA: TGTGCTAGTGGTTTGGGACAGGGATCCTACAATGAGCAGTTCTTC.

Only one count was recorded for this clone. The chain employs TRBV6-5 and TRBJ2-1, with D perhaps TRBD1 (5 bases). The CDR3 has 13 amino acids. V dropped 7 bases and J dropped 4 bases, with 11 bases sitting between them. Germline CDR1 reads MNHEY; CDR2 reads SVGAGI. The chain's CDR3 is CASTPAGYNEQFF. The CDR3 bases are TGTGCCAGCACCCCGGCAGGGTACAATGAGCAGTTCTTC.

This chain uses TRBV12-3 or TRBV12-4 with TRBJ1-6, with TRBD1 identical over 7 bases. CDR3 length equals 13 residues. V gave up 7 bases and J gave up 7 bases; unmatched junction bases: 4. The CDR3 protein is CASNRGENSPLHF. CDR3 nucleotide sequence: TGTGCCAGCAACAGGGGCGAAAATTCACCCCTCCACTTT.

V gene TRBV12-3 or TRBV12-4 combines with J gene TRBJ2-2, with TRBD2 matching over 8 bases. V shed 7 bases, J shed 6 bases, and the junction held 1 base outside the gene matches. The CDR3 totals 12 residues. The chain's CDR3 is CASNGGAGELFF. The CDR3 DNA is TGTGCCAGCAACGGGGGGGCCGGGGAGCTGTTTTTT.

The chain combines TRBV5-4 with TRBJ2-7; D remains unclear. Trimming shortened V by 3 bases and J by 2 bases, and 12 bases separated the two germline ends. Germline assignment: CDR1 SGHNT and CDR2 YYREEE (reference sequence). The CDR3 sequence is 14 residues long. The CDR3 DNA reads as TGTGCCAGCAGCTCGCGTCCAAACCCCTACGAGCAGTACTTC. Its protein is CASSSRPNPYEQYF. The entire variable domain, with the rest obtained from reference TRBV5-4 and TRBJ2-7, is as follows: ETGVTQSPTHLIKTRGQQVTLRCSSQSGHNTVSWYQQALGQGPQFIFQYYREEENGRGNFPPRFSGLQFPNYSSELNVNALELDDSALYLCASSSRPNPYEQYFGPGTRLTVT.

This clone was seen just once. The CDR3 loop reads CASSRGLAGGPSTDTQYF. The CDR3 DNA reads TGTGCCAGCAGCAGAGGACTAGCGGGGGGTCCCAGCACAGATACGCAGTATTTT. The chain employs TRBV13 and TRBJ2-3; 14 bases map to TRBD2. Germline CDR1 reads PRHDT; CDR2 reads FYEKMQ (reference sequence). Losses at the gene ends were 5 bases for V and 0 bases for J; bases not matched to a gene: 7. The CDR3 is 18 residues long.

This chain uses TRBV5-1 with TRBJ2-5, with TRBD2 matching over 15 bases. The CDR3 has 19 residues. Germline V CDR1 and CDR2: SGHRS, YFSETQ. After removal of 0 bases from V and 2 bases from J, the junction contained 8 bases not matched to a gene. CDR3 loop: CASSLAGGLAGGKQETQYF. The CDR3 DNA reads as TGCGCCAGCAGCTTGGCGGGTGGACTAGCGGGAGGGAAGCAAGAGACCCAGTACTTC.

The chain combines TRBV6-5 with TRBJ2-2, with TRBD2 as a possible D gene (5 bases). The CDR3 is 13 amino acids. Between the trimmed V and J ends, which lost 5 bases and 5 bases, there was a span of 9 bases. CDR1 is MNHEY, CDR2 SVGAGI, per germline. DNA for the CDR3: TGTGCCAGCAGTCTCGAGGGTACCGGGGAGCTGTTTTTT. Translation: CASSLEGTGELFF.

This clone was observed a single time. J is TRBJ1-2 and V is TRBV27; D is unresolved. The germline V and J ends were trimmed by 0 bases and 0 bases, with 8 bases remaining between them. The CDR3 covers 15 residues. Germline V CDR1 and CDR2: MNHEY, SMNVEV (reference sequence). The CDR3 region is CASSLSVEPNYGYTF. The CDR3 DNA reads TGTGCCAGCAGTTTATCTGTGGAACCTAACTATGGCTACACCTTC.

J is TRBJ2-7 and V is TRBV15; D unclear. This CDR3 has 14 amino acids. Germline CDR1 LNHNV, CDR2 YYDKDF (reference sequence). The V end was cut by 5 bases, the J end by 2 bases, with 13 bases between. The CDR3 spells CATSSRTGPYEQYF. The CDR3, as DNA: TGTGCCACCAGCTCAAGGACCGGCCCCTACGAGCAGTACTTC.

Remarks on this clone: In the same sample, other DNA sequences code for this CDR3. The chain is built from TRBV28 and TRBJ1-3; D perhaps matches TRBD1 (5 bases). There are 14 residues in the CDR3. From germline, CDR1 is MDHEN and CDR2 SYDVKM. Deletions cut 6 bases from V and 4 bases from J, with 13 bases between. The CDR3 DNA sequence: TGTGCCAGCAGGGGGGGGAGAGCCGGAAACACCATATATTTT. It specifies CASRGGRAGNTIYF.

In this sample, this clone turned up a few times. The chain couples TRBV5-1 to TRBJ2-1; 11 bases line up with TRBD2. Germline V lookup: CDR1 SGHRS, CDR2 YFSETQ. V lost 4 bases, J lost 6 bases, and 9 bases stayed unmatched. The CDR3 runs to 16 residues. This chain's CDR3 is CASSQSTSGNLNEQFF. As DNA, the CDR3 is TGCGCCAGCAGCCAATCGACTAGCGGGAATCTCAATGAGCAGTTCTTC.

The V and J genes are TRBV25-1 and TRBJ2-7; D might be TRBD1 (6 bases). V gave up 10 bases and J gave up 3 bases, with 16 bases separating them. Germline V CDR1 and CDR2: MGHDK, SYGVNS. The CDR3 is made up of 13 amino acids. CDR3 DNA sequence: TGTGCCACCGGGACACCAAAGATCTACGAGCAGTACTTC. It codes for CATGTPKIYEQYF.

The rearrangement uses TRBV3-1 (or the pseudogene TRBV3-2) and TRBJ2-5; TRBD2 matches 8 bases. The CDR3 extends over 15 amino acids. Germline V lookup: CDR1 LGHDT, CDR2 YNNKEL (reference sequence). Trimming at V came to 5 bases and at J to 3 bases, leaving 8 bases not matched to a gene. CDR3 sequence: CASSAATSGKETQYF. The DNA of the CDR3 is TGTGCCAGCAGCGCTGCTACTAGCGGAAAAGAGACCCAGTACTTC.

This chain uses TRBV7-8 with TRBJ2-5; tentatively, D is TRBD1 or TRBD2 (5 bases each). Germline lookup yields CDR1 SGHVS and CDR2 FQNEAQ. CDR3 length: 15 amino acids. V lost 6 bases, J lost 7 bases, and 21 bases lay in between. In DNA, the CDR3 is TGTGCCAGCAGACTTGAAGTAGGGGAGCATGGGACCCAGTACTTC. Its protein is CASRLEVGEHGTQYF. Filled out from reference TRBV7-8 and TRBJ2-5, the complete variable domain reads GAGVSQSPRYKVAKRGQDVALRCDPISGHVSLFWYQQALGQGPEFLTYFQNEAQLDKSGLPSDRFFAERPEGSVSTLKIQRTQQEDSAVYLCASRLEVGEHGTQYFGPGTRLLVL.

The chain's CDR3 is CASSARGQDNQPQHF. The CDR3 coding sequence is TGTGCCAGCAGCGCAAGGGGACAGGACAATCAGCCCCAGCATTTT. The chain links TRBV9 to TRBJ1-5, with TRBD1 matching over 8 bases. The CDR3 consists of 15 residues. Per germline, CDR1 SGDLS and CDR2 YYNGEE. The V gene end was trimmed by 3 bases and the J gene end by 3 bases; junction bases not matched to a gene: 5.

The V and J genes are TRBV7-2 and TRBJ1-2; the match to TRBD1 covers 11 bases. Germline trimming cut 1 base from V and 6 bases from J; bases unmatched to any gene: 10. The CDR3 covers 17 residues. From germline, CDR1 is SGHTA and CDR2 FQGNSA. The CDR3 nucleotides read TGTGCCAGCAGCTTAGACTATACTGGGACAGGGGGAAATGGCTACACCTTC. It is translated as CASSLDYTGTGGNGYTF.

V and J are TRBV12-3 or TRBV12-4 and TRBJ2-7, with 7 bases lining up with TRBD1. Trimming at V came to 3 bases and at J to 6 bases, leaving 2 bases not matched to a gene. The CDR3 is 12 amino acids. The CDR3 loop reads CASSFYRGEQYF. DNA of the CDR3: TGTGCCAGCAGTTTCTACAGGGGCGAGCAGTACTTC.